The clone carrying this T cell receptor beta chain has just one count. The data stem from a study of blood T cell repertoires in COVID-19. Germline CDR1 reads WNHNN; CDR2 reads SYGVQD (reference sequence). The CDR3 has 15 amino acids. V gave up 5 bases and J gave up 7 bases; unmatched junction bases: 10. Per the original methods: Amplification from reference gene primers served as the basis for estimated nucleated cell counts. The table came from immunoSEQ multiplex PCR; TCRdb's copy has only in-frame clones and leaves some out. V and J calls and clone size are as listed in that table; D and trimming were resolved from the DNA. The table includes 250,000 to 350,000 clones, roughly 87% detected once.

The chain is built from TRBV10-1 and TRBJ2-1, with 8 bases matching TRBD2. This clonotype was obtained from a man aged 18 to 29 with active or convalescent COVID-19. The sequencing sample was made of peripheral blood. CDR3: CASSSGGGRRNEQFF. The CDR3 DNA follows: TGCGCCAGCAGTTCCGGGGGGGGGCGTCGGAATGAGCAGTTCTTC.